Detailed here is one T cell receptor beta chain. The sample originates from a study of T cells after posttransplantation cyclophosphamide. Profiled with immunoSEQ multiplex PCR; TCRdb holds only in-frame clones, not every one. The table records about 52,000 clones, 94% of them present only once. The clonotype was recovered from a woman younger than 45 in good health and a related stem cell transplant donor. The sequenced sample was PBMCs.

CDR3 coding DNA: TGCGCCAGCAGCTTGGGGCCACCGAACACTGAAGCTTTCTTT. This codes for CASSLGPPNTEAFF. V is TRBV5-1 and J is TRBJ1-1; D gene unclear. This CDR3 is 14 amino acids long. V was trimmed by 0 bases and J by 1 base, leaving 7 bases between them. Germline loops: CDR1 SGHRS, CDR2 YFSETQ.